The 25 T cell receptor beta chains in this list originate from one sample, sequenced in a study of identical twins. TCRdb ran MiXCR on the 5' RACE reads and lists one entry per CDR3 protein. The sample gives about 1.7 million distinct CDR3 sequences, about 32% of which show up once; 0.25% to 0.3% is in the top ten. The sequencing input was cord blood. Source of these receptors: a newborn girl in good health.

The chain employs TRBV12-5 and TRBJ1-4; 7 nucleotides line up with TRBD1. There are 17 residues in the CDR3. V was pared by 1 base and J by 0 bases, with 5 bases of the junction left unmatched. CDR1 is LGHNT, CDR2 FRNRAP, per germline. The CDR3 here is CASGLDTQGATNEKLFF. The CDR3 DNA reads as TGTGCTAGTGGTTTGGATACCCAGGGGGCAACTAATGAAAAACTGTTTTTT.

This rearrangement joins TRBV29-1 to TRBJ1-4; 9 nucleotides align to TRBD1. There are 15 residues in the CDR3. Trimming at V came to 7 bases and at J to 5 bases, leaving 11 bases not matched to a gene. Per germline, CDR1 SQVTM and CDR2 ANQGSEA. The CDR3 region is CSGGTGRFGNEKLFF. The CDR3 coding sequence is TGCAGCGGCGGGACAGGGAGGTTCGGGAATGAAAAACTGTTTTTT. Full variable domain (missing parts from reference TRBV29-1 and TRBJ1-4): SAVISQKPSRDICQRGTSLTIQCQVDSQVTMMFWYRQQPGQSLTLIATANQGSEATYESGFVIDKFPISRPNLTFSTLTVSNMSPEDSSIYLCSGGTGRFGNEKLFFGSGTQLSVL.

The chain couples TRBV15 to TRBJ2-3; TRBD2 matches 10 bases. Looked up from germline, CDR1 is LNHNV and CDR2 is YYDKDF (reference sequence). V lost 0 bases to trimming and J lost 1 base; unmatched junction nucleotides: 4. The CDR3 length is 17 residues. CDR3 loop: CATSRDLSGGGTDTQYF. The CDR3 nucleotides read TGTGCCACCAGCAGAGATTTGAGCGGGGGGGGCACAGATACGCAGTATTTT. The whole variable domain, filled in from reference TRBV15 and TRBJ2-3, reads DAMVIQNPRYQVTQFGKPVTLSCSQTLNHNVMYWYQQKSSQAPKLLFHYYDKDFNNEADTPDNFQSRRPNTSFCFLDIRSPGLGDTAMYLCATSRDLSGGGTDTQYFGPGTRLTVL.

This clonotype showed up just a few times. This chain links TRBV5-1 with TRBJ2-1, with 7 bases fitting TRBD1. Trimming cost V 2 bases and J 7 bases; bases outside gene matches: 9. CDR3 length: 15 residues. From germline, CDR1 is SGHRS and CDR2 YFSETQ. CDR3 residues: CASSFHQVQGNEQFF. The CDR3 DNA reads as TGCGCCAGCAGCTTCCACCAGGTACAGGGGAATGAGCAGTTCTTC.

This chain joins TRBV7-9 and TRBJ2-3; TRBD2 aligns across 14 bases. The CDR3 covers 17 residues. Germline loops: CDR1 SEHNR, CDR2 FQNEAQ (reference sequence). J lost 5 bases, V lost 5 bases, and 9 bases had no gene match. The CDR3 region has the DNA TGTGCCAGCAGCGCCCACAAGGGACTAGCGGGAGAAGATACGCAGTATTTT. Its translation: CASSAHKGLAGEDTQYF.

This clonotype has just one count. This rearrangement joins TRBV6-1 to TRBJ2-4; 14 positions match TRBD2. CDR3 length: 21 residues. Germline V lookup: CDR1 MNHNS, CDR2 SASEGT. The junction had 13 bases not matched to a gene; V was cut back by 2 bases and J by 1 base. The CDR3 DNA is TGTGCCAGCAGTGAAAGGGGGGGGGGACTAGCGGGAGTCCCGGCCAAAAACATTCAGTACTTC. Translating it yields CASSERGGGLAGVPAKNIQYF.

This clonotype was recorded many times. DNA of the CDR3: TGTGCCAGCAGTTCAGACAGGCTCACAGATACGCAGTATTTT. It codes for CASSSDRLTDTQYF. The gene calls are TRBV6-1 and TRBJ2-3; D might be TRBD1 (6 bases). Per germline, CDR1 MNHNS and CDR2 SASEGT. The CDR3 runs to 14 residues. V was cut by 5 bases and J by 2 bases, with 11 bases left in between.

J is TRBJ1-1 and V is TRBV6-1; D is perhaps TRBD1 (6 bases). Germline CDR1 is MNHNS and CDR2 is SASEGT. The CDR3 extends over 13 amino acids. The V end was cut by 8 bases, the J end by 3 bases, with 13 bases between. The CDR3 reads CASVRGGYTEAFF. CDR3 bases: TGTGCCAGCGTCAGGGGAGGGTACACTGAAGCTTTCTTT.

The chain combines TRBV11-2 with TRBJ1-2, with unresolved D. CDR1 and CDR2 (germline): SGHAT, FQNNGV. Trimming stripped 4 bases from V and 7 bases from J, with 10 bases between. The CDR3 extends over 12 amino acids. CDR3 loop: CASSSPSSGYTF. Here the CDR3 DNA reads TGTGCCAGCAGCTCCCCCTCCTCTGGCTACACCTTC.

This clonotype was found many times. In nucleotides, the CDR3 is TGCGCCAGCAGCTTGGCCGGCCCTGCAACTAATGAAAAACTGTTTTTT. Protein product: CASSLAGPATNEKLFF. V is TRBV5-1 and J is TRBJ1-4, with unresolved D. This CDR3 has 16 residues. Germline V gene lookup returns CDR1 SGHRS and CDR2 YFSETQ. Trimming shortened V by 0 bases and J by 0 bases, and 9 bases separated the two germline ends.

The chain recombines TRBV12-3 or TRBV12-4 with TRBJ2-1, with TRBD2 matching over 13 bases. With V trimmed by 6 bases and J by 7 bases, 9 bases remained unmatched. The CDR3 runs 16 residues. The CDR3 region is CASSPSGTSGVNEQFF. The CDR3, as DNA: TGTGCCAGCAGCCCCTCCGGGACTAGCGGGGTTAATGAGCAGTTCTTC.

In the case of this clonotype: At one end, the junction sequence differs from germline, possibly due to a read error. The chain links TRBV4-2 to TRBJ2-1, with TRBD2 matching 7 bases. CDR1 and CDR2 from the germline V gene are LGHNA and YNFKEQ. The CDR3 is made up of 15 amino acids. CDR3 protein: CVSSQGAGSPYEQFF. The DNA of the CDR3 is TGTGTCAGCAGCCAAGGAGCGGGGTCCCCTTACGAGCAGTTCTTC.

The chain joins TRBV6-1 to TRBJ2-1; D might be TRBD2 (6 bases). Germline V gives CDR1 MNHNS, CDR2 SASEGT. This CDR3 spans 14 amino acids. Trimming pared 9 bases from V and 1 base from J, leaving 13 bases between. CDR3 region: CASLGGMSYNEQFF. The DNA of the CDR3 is TGTGCCAGTTTGGGCGGGATGTCCTACAATGAGCAGTTCTTC.

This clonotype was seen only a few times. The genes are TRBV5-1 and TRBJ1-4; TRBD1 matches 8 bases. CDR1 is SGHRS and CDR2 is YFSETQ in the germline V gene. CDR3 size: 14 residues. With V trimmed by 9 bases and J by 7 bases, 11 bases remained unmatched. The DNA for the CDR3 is TGCGCCACTGCGGAGGGGACAGGCGGTGAAAAACTGTTTTTT. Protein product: CATAEGTGGEKLFF.

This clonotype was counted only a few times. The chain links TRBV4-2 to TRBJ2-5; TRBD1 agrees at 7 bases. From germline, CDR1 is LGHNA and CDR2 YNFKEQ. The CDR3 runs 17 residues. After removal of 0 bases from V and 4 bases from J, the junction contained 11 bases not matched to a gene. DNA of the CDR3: TGTGCCAGCAGCCAAGATCCCACAGGGGCATCTGGAGAGACCCAGTACTTC. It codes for CASSQDPTGASGETQYF.

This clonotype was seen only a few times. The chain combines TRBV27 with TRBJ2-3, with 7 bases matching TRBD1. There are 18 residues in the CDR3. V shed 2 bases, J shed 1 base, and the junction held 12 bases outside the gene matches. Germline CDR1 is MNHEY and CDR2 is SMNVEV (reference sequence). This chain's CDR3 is CASSLNPPTGFRTDTQYF. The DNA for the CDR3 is TGTGCCAGCAGTTTAAACCCCCCGACAGGGTTTCGCACAGATACGCAGTATTTT.

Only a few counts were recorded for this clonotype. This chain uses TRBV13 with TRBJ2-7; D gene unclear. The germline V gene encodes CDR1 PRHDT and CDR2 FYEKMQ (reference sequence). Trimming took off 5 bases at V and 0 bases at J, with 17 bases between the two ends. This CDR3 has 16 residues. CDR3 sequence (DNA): TGTGCCAGCAGCCAAAACTCAGGCGTCCTCTCCTACGAGCAGTACTTC. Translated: CASSQNSGVLSYEQYF.

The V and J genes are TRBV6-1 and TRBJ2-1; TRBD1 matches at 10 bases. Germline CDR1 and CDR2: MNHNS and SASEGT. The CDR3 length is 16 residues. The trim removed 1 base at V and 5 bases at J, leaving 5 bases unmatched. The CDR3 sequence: CASSEGTGGINNEQFF. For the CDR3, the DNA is TGTGCCAGCAGTGAAGGGACAGGGGGAATCAACAATGAGCAGTTCTTC.

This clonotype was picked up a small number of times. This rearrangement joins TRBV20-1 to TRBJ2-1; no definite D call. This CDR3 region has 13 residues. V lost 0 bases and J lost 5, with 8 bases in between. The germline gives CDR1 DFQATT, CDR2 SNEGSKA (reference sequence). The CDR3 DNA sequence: TGCAGTGCTAGAGATTACCTCAACAATGAGCAGTTCTTC. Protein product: CSARDYLNNEQFF.

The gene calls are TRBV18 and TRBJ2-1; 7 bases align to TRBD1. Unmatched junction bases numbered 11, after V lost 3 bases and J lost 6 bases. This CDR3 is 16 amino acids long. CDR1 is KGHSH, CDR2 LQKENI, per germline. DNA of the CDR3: TGTGCCAGCTCACCTCAGGGGGAATGGGGCCCCAATGAGCAGTTCTTC. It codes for CASSPQGEWGPNEQFF.

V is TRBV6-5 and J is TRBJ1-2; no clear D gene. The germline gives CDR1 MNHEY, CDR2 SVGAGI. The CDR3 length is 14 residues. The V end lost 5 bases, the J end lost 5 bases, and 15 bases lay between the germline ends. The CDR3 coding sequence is TGTGCCAGCAGTCGGTGGCAGGATCGTTATGGCTACACCTTC. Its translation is CASSRWQDRYGYTF.

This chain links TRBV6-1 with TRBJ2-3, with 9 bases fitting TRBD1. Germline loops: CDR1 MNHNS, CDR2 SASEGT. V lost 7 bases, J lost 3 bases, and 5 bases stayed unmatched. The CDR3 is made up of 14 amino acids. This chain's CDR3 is CASNRDRETDTQYF. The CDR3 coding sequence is TGTGCCAGCAACCGGGACAGGGAGACAGATACGCAGTATTTT.

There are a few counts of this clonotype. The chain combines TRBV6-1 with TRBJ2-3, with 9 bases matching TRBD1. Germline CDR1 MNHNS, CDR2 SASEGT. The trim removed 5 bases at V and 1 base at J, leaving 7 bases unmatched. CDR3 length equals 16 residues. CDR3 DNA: TGTGCCAGCAGTCCGCAGAGGGACAGGGGCACAGATACGCAGTATTTT. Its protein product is CASSPQRDRGTDTQYF.

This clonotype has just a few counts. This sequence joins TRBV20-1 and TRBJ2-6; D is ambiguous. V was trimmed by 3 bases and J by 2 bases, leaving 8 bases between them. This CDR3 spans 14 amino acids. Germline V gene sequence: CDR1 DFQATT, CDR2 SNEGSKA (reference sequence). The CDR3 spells CSARFGTGANVLTF. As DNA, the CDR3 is TGCAGTGCTAGGTTCGGTACTGGGGCCAACGTCCTGACTTTC.

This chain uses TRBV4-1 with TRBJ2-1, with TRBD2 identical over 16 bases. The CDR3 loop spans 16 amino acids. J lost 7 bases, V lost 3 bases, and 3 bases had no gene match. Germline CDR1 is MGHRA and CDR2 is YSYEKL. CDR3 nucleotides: TGCGCCAGCAGCCAGGGGACTAGCGGGGGGGCGAATGAGCAGTTCTTC. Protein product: CASSQGTSGGANEQFF.